The 18 T cell receptor beta chains given below trace back to one sample, sequenced in a study of blood T cell repertoires in COVID-19. Repertoires were generated with immunoSEQ multiplex PCR, while TCRdb's copy carries only in-frame clones and drops some. The profile shows some 46,000 clones, around four fifths of them singletons. Input material: peripheral blood. These receptors were taken from a woman aged 80 or over with acute or convalescent COVID-19.

This clone has just a few counts. The chain recombines TRBV19 with TRBJ1-2, with a tentative D call TRBD1 (5 bases). Germline CDR1 reads LNHDA; CDR2 reads SQIVND (reference sequence). The CDR3 spans 14 residues. The ends were cut back, 1 base at V and 1 base at J, with 7 bases in the middle. CDR3 sequence reads: CASSIGTNNYGYTF. CDR3 nucleotides: TGTGCCAGTAGTATAGGGACAAATAACTATGGCTACACCTTC.

This clone was counted once. The rearrangement links TRBV4-1 to TRBJ1-5; the D gene is possibly TRBD1 (5 bases). The CDR3 consists of 16 residues. The germline V gene encodes CDR1 MGHRA and CDR2 YSYEKL. Trimming pared 0 bases from V and 6 bases from J, leaving 15 bases between. For the CDR3, the DNA is TGCGCCAGCAGCCAAGAGAGGCGCCAGGGCGGTCAGCCCCAGCATTTT. It encodes CASSQERRQGGQPQHF.

The chain recombines TRBV18 with TRBJ1-1, with TRBD1 matching 7 bases. The germline CDR1 and CDR2 sequences are KGHSH and LQKENI. The CDR3 sequence is 16 residues long. With 0 bases clipped from V and 1 base from J, the junction kept 5 bases outside the gene matches. In DNA, the CDR3 is TGTGCCAGCTCACCACCCGGCAGGGGGTGGAACACTGAAGCTTTCTTT. Its translation is CASSPPGRGWNTEAFF.

This rearrangement joins TRBV6-5 to TRBJ1-1; D ambiguous. This CDR3 comprises 13 residues. Trimming shortened V by 6 bases and J by 1 base, and 9 bases separated the two germline ends. Per the germline V gene, CDR1 is MNHEY and CDR2 is SVGAGI. CDR3 sequence: CASSSAKNTEAFF. For the CDR3, the DNA is TGTGCCAGCAGCTCTGCTAAGAACACTGAAGCTTTCTTT.

This chain uses TRBV4-2 with TRBJ2-3; 11 bases match TRBD2. Per the germline V gene, CDR1 is LGHNA and CDR2 is YNFKEQ. With 0 bases clipped from V and 0 bases from J, the junction kept 8 bases outside the gene matches. The CDR3 contains 19 residues. In DNA form, the CDR3 reads TGTGCCAGCAGCCAAGATCTAACTAGCGGGGGCCTTAGCACAGATACGCAGTATTTT. Translating it yields CASSQDLTSGGLSTDTQYF.

The chain combines TRBV19 with TRBJ1-1; D unclear. Trimming pared 3 bases from V and 1 base from J, leaving 15 bases between. CDR1 LNHDA and CDR2 SQIVND come from the germline V gene (reference sequence). The CDR3 length is 16 residues. CDR3 sequence (DNA): TGTGCCAGTAGTATCCTCCGAGGAGGAACGAACACTGAAGCTTTCTTT. It codes for CASSILRGGTNTEAFF.

The chain joins TRBV6-5 to TRBJ1-2; D not certain. V was shortened by 0 bases and J by 8 bases, with 13 bases between the two germline ends. From germline, CDR1 is MNHEY and CDR2 SVGAGI. This CDR3 has 14 residues. The CDR3 nucleotides read TGTGCCAGCAGTTACTCGAGTCGCGGGTTAGGCTACACCTTC. This translates into CASSYSSRGLGYTF.

The V call is TRBV7-3, the J call TRBJ1-1; no firm D call. CDR3 length: 15 residues. The V end was cut by 2 bases, the J end by 6 bases, with 16 bases between. In germline, CDR1 is SGHTA, CDR2 FQGTGA. CDR3 DNA: TGTGCCAGCAGCTTAGGAGGAGGGCGAAAACCTGAAGCTTTCTTT. This sequence encodes CASSLGGGRKPEAFF.

This rearrangement joins TRBV10-1 to TRBJ1-5; D is ambiguous. This CDR3 comprises 13 residues. Looked up from germline, CDR1 is WNHNN and CDR2 is SYGVQD (reference sequence). Trimming cost V 1 base and J 4 bases, with 5 bases left between them. CDR3 nucleotide sequence: TGCGCCAGCAGTGAGTGGCAGAATCAGCCCCAGCATTTT. This translates into CASSEWQNQPQHF.

The chain joins TRBV5-1 to TRBJ2-3; TRBD2 matches at 7 bases. V lost 2 bases and J lost 0; bases outside the gene matches: 6. Looked up from germline, CDR1 is SGHRS and CDR2 is YFSETQ. The CDR3 covers 16 residues. The CDR3 DNA reads as TGCGCCAGCAGCTTCGCCTCGGGGGGTAGCACAGATACGCAGTATTTT. This sequence encodes CASSFASGGSTDTQYF.

The rearrangement uses TRBV5-1 and TRBJ2-3, with TRBD2 as a possible D gene (6 bases). Per germline, CDR1 SGHRS and CDR2 YFSETQ. There are 15 residues in the CDR3. With 4 bases removed from V and 0 bases from J, the gap between germline ends came to 12 bases. This CDR3 is CASSVQRVSTDTQYF. CDR3 nucleotide sequence: TGCGCCAGCAGCGTCCAGCGGGTTAGCACAGATACGCAGTATTTT.

The rearrangement uses TRBV6-4 and TRBJ1-1; the match to TRBD1 covers 7 bases. Germline CDR1 reads MRHNA; CDR2 reads SNTAGT. Trimming cost V 9 bases and J 3 bases; bases outside gene matches: 16. This CDR3 spans 16 amino acids. Here the CDR3 reads CARIRDRLDMDTEAFF. DNA for the CDR3: TGTGCCAGGATCCGGGACAGACTTGACATGGACACTGAAGCTTTCTTT.

This clone was observed a handful of times. V is TRBV18 and J is TRBJ1-5; D is unresolved. Germline V CDR1 and CDR2: KGHSH, LQKENI. The ends were cut back, 6 bases at V and 6 bases at J, with 12 bases in the middle. The CDR3 has 13 amino acids. The CDR3 region has the DNA TGTGCCAGCTCTCCAACTACTAGTCAGCCCCAGCATTTT. This encodes CASSPTTSQPQHF.

The chain links TRBV11-3 to TRBJ2-7; 8 nucleotides line up with TRBD1. This CDR3 has 15 amino acids. CDR1 is SGHNT, CDR2 YENEEA, per germline. After removal of 5 bases from V and 2 bases from J, the junction contained 8 bases not matched to a gene. The CDR3 protein is CASSPGQERTYEQYF. Written as DNA, the CDR3 is TGTGCCAGCAGCCCGGGACAGGAGAGAACCTACGAGCAGTACTTC.

There are a few counts of this clone. This rearrangement joins TRBV6-5 to TRBJ1-3; unclear D gene. V lost 0 bases, J lost 0 bases, and 9 bases lay in between. Germline V lookup: CDR1 MNHEY, CDR2 SVGAGI. The CDR3 loop spans 16 amino acids. Here the CDR3 reads CASSYSGSSSGNTIYF. In DNA, the CDR3 is TGTGCCAGCAGTTACTCGGGGAGCAGCTCTGGAAACACCATATATTTT.

This chain uses TRBV4-2 with TRBJ2-7, with TRBD1 identical over 7 bases. The ends lost 4 bases at V and 0 bases at J; junction bases unmatched: 15. The CDR3 length is 18 residues. From germline, CDR1 is LGHNA and CDR2 YNFKEQ. Here the CDR3 reads CASSPTLGQPTISYEQYF. In nucleotides, the CDR3 is TGTGCCAGCAGCCCTACTTTGGGACAGCCTACCATCTCCTACGAGCAGTACTTC.

This sequence joins TRBV15 and TRBJ1-2; 8 bases fit TRBD1. Trimming at V came to 1 base and at J to 4 bases, leaving 11 bases not matched to a gene. Germline CDR1 is LNHNV and CDR2 is YYDKDF (reference sequence). The CDR3 contains 17 residues. CDR3 sequence (DNA): TGTGCCACCAGCAGAGCGGGGACAGGCCAATCAATCTATGGCTACACCTTC. The encoded protein is CATSRAGTGQSIYGYTF.

The chain employs TRBV19 and TRBJ1-5, with 9 positions matching TRBD1. CDR1 and CDR2 from the germline V gene are LNHDA and SQIVND (reference sequence). The CDR3 runs to 14 residues. The trim removed 4 bases at V and 6 bases at J, leaving 4 bases unmatched. CDR3 protein: CASSNDRGGQPQHF. The DNA for the CDR3 is TGTGCCAGTAGTAACGACAGGGGGGGTCAGCCCCAGCATTTT.